A selection of T cell receptor beta chains follows, all from one sample in a study of graft-versus-host responses after intestinal transplantation. Method: immunoSEQ multiplex PCR; TCRdb's copy keeps in-frame clones and lacks some. The sample lists 7,500 to 10,000 clones, approximately 72% occurring once. The sample here was ileum tissue, taken approximately 530 days after intestinal transplant. The receptors derive from a human patient who received an intestinal transplant, so some T cells may come from the graft donor. The CDR3 runs from the conserved cysteine through the conserved F or W. D genes are given only for firm matches. For some rows the clone size is stated as once, few or many, or as a class when expanded; others skip it.

cdr3_aa cdr3_nt v_call d_call j_call clone_size
CASSQRGPYEQYF TGTGCCAGCAGCCAAAGGGGGCCATACGAGCAGTACTTC TRBV14 TRBD1 TRBJ2-7 NA
CASRATASSYNEQFF TGCGCCAGCAGGGCGACTGCTAGCTCCTACAATGAGCAGTTCTTC TRBV10-2 NA TRBJ2-1 NA
CASSINRGSYNSPLHF TGTGCCAGTAGTATCAACCGGGGCTCCTATAATTCACCCCTCCACTTT TRBV19 NA TRBJ1-6 NA
CASSPVNTGELFF TGTGCCAGCAGCCCCGTGAACACCGGGGAGCTGTTTTTT TRBV5-4 NA TRBJ2-2 NA
CASSLLRGNTEAFF TGTGCCAGCAGTTTACTTCGAGGGAACACTGAAGCTTTCTTT TRBV28 NA TRBJ1-1 NA
CASSGQGETQYF TGTGCCTCCTCCGGACAGGGAGAGACCCAGTACTTC TRBV2 TRBD1 TRBJ2-5 NA
CAWTPGGAFQETQYF TGTGCCTGGACCCCCGGGGGGGCCTTTCAAGAGACCCAGTACTTC TRBV30 TRBD2 TRBJ2-5 NA
CAWERGAEEKLFF TGTGCCTGGGAGAGGGGGGCCGAAGAAAAACTGTTTTTT TRBV30 NA TRBJ1-4 NA
CASSLLPNQPQHF TGCGCCAGCAGCTTGTTGCCAAATCAGCCCCAGCATTTT TRBV5-1 NA TRBJ1-5 few
CASSVIAGEETQYF TGTGCCAGCAGCGTCATAGCGGGAGAAGAGACCCAGTACTTC TRBV7-6 TRBD2 TRBJ2-5 NA
CASRDSNDYGYTF TGTGCCAGCCGGGACAGCAATGACTATGGCTACACCTTC TRBV6-6 TRBD1 TRBJ1-2 NA
CASSSRTGWDQPQHF TGTGCCAGCAGCTCCCGGACAGGCTGGGATCAGCCCCAGCATTTT TRBV5-8 TRBD1 TRBJ1-5 few
CASSQYHRVGYGYTF TGCGCCAGCAGCCAATATCACAGGGTGGGCTATGGCTACACCTTC TRBV4-3 NA TRBJ1-2 NA
CASTPDTTNTEAFF TGCGCCAGCACCCCGGACACGACGAACACTGAAGCTTTCTTT TRBV5-1 NA TRBJ1-1 NA
CASSLTGLSTDTQYF TGCGCCAGCAGCTTGACAGGGTTGAGCACAGATACGCAGTATTTT TRBV5-1 NA TRBJ2-3 NA
CASIARTGGDYGYTF TGTGCCAGCATTGCCCGGACAGGGGGCGACTATGGCTACACCTTC TRBV6-1 TRBD1 TRBJ1-2 NA
CASSQGHPNQPQHF TGCGCCAGCAGCCAAGGACACCCCAATCAGCCCCAGCATTTT TRBV4-3 NA TRBJ1-5 NA
CASLDRSSGNTIYF TGTGCCAGCCTTGACAGGAGCTCTGGAAACACCATATATTTT TRBV19 NA TRBJ1-3 NA
CASSLERTRPLHF TGTGCCAGCAGCTTAGAAAGAACTCGACCCCTCCACTTT TRBV7-2 NA TRBJ1-6 NA
CASRAGGSGTGELFF TGTGCCAGCAGGGCGGGGGGGAGTGGGACCGGGGAGCTGTTTTTT TRBV6-1 TRBD2 TRBJ2-2 NA
CASSLEGNEQFF TGTGCCAGCAGCTTAGAGGGCAATGAGCAGTTCTTC TRBV11-3 NA TRBJ2-1 NA
CASSLDYGVDTQYF TGTGCCAGCAGCTTAGATTACGGGGTCGACACGCAGTATTTT TRBV7-2 NA TRBJ2-3 NA
CASSQGGDAEKLFF TGCGCCAGCAGCCAAGGAGGAGACGCTGAAAAACTGTTTTTT TRBV4-3 NA TRBJ1-4 NA
CASLKGVEAFF TGTGCCAGCCTAAAGGGGGTAGAAGCTTTCTTT TRBV6-1 NA TRBJ1-1 NA
CASNRRGASNQPQHF TGTGCCAGCAACCGACGTGGGGCTAGCAATCAGCCCCAGCATTTT TRBV5-6 NA TRBJ1-5 NA
CAIMGQQNTGELFF TGTGCCATCATGGGACAGCAGAACACCGGGGAGCTGTTTTTT TRBV10-3 TRBD1 TRBJ2-2 NA
CASSEYRGPEAFF TGTGCCAGCAGTGAGTACCGGGGGCCTGAAGCTTTCTTT TRBV2 NA TRBJ1-1 NA
CASSWGYARNNEQFF TGTGCCAGCAGTTGGGGATACGCTCGGAACAATGAGCAGTTCTTC TRBV28 NA TRBJ2-1 NA
CASRPTNRGGSTGELFF TGTGCCAGCAGACCAACCAACAGGGGTGGGAGCACCGGGGAGCTGTTTTTT TRBV6-4 TRBD1 TRBJ2-2 few
CASSPPGGKLFF TGTGCCAGCTCACCCCCGGGGGGAAAACTGTTTTTT TRBV18 NA TRBJ1-4 NA
CASLRGNIQYF TGTGCCAGCCTGAGGGGAAACATTCAGTACTTC TRBV6-1 NA TRBJ2-4 NA
CASSHPHALAGAHNEQFF TGCGCCAGCAGCCACCCCCATGCCCTAGCGGGGGCCCACAATGAGCAGTTCTTC TRBV4-1 TRBD2 TRBJ2-1 NA
CASSPSGPHSPQHF TGTGCCAGCTCACCAAGCGGTCCCCACTCGCCCCAGCATTTT TRBV18 NA TRBJ1-5 medium-sized
CASQQGGNEQFF TGTGCCAGTCAACAGGGTGGGAATGAGCAGTTCTTC TRBV19 NA TRBJ2-1 few
CASKTGGNTIYF TGTGCCAGTAAAACAGGTGGAAACACCATATATTTT TRBV2 NA TRBJ1-3 NA
CAVRGTNQPQHF TGTGCCGTCAGGGGGACTAATCAGCCCCAGCATTTT TRBV10-3 TRBD1 TRBJ1-5 large
CASSLEGWGGDEQFF TGTGCCAGCAGCTTGGAAGGTTGGGGGGGTGATGAGCAGTTCTTC TRBV5-4 TRBD2 TRBJ2-1 NA
CASSKRGTYEQYF TGTGCCAGCTCGAAGCGGGGAACCTACGAGCAGTACTTC TRBV7-9 TRBD2 TRBJ2-7 NA
CASSLSTTSYEQYF TGTGCCAGCAGTTTATCGACTACCTCCTACGAGCAGTACTTC TRBV27 NA TRBJ2-7 NA
CSVDRGQETQYF TGCAGCGTTGACAGGGGGCAAGAGACCCAGTACTTC TRBV29-1 TRBD1 TRBJ2-5 few
CASRPGGAGKETQYF TGTGCCAGCAGACCGGGTGGGGCAGGGAAAGAGACCCAGTACTTC TRBV28 NA TRBJ2-5 NA
CASSPLKRTSGDYSFF TGTGCCAGCTCACCTCTTAAAAGAACTAGCGGGGACTATTCATTCTTC TRBV18 TRBD2 TRBJ2-1 NA
CASSLIRGQGEAFF TGTGCCAGCAGCTTAATCCGGGGCCAGGGTGAAGCTTTCTTT TRBV7-3 NA TRBJ1-1 once
CASSQQGLSGNTIYF TGTGCCAGCAGCCAACAGGGTCTCTCTGGAAACACCATATATTTT TRBV14 NA TRBJ1-3 few
CAISESGGRGNEQFF TGTGCCATCAGTGAGTCGGGAGGGCGCGGCAATGAGCAGTTCTTC TRBV10-3 TRBD2 TRBJ2-1 NA